The clone carrying this T cell receptor (beta chain) has more than one count but fewer than ten. V shed 1 base and J 7 bases; nucleotides not matched to a gene: 7. The CDR3 is made up of 16 amino acids. Germline V lookup: CDR1 SGHTA, CDR2 FQGTGA. These data originate in a study of T cells in Graves' hyperthyroidism and ophthalmopathy. Used for diagnoses were clinical symptoms, serum thyroxine and TRAb, thyroid ultrasound and orbital computed tomography. RNA transcripts were the template for amplifying TCR beta CDR3 regions. HTBI primers were employed in a first-round RT-PCR of the TCR CDR3. MiXCR, applied by TCRdb to the multiplex PCR reads, yields one record per CDR3 protein. This table has about half a million distinct CDR3 sequences, about 22% appearing once.

The sequence was collected from a woman aged 70-85 years with Graves' ophthalmopathy. The material sequenced was blood. The chain links TRBV7-3 to TRBJ2-1, with 10 bases that match TRBD2. CDR3 sequence (DNA): TGTGCCAGCAGCTTAATTCCAGCGGGAGGGGGTAATGAGCAGTTCTTC. Translating it yields CASSLIPAGGGNEQFF.